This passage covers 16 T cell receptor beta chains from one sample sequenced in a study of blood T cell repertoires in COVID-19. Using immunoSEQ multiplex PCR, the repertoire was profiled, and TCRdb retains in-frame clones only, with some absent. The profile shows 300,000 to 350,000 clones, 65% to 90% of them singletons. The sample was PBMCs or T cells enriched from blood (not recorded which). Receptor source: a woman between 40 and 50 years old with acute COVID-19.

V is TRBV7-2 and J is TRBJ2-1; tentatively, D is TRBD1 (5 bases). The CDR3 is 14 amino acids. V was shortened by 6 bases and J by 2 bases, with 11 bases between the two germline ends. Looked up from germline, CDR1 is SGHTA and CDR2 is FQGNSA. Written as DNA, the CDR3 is TGTGCCAGCAGTTCGAGACAGACCTACAATGAGCAGTTCTTC. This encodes CASSSRQTYNEQFF.

CDR3 in amino acids: CASSPPGARGEKLFF. CDR3 in DNA: TGTGCCAGCAGCCCTCCTGGGGCTAGGGGTGAAAAACTGTTTTTT. The chain couples TRBV7-9 to TRBJ1-4; a weak D match, TRBD1 (5 bases). The CDR3 spans 15 residues. Trimming cost V 5 bases and J 7 bases, with 17 bases left between them. Germline V lookup: CDR1 SEHNR, CDR2 FQNEAQ (reference sequence).

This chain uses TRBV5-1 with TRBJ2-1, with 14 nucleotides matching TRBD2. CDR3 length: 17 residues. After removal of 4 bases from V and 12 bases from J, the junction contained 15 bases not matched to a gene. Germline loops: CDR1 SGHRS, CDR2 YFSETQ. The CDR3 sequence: CASSVTSGRAGSDTQFF. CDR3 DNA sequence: TGCGCCAGCAGCGTGACTAGCGGGAGGGCCGGTTCCGATACGCAGTTCTTC. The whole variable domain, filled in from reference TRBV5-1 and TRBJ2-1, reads KAGVTQTPRYLIKTRGQQVTLSCSPISGHRSVSWYQQTPGQGLQFLFEYFSETQRNKGNFPGRFSGRQFSNSRSEMNVSTLELGDSALYLCASSVTSGRAGSDTQFFGPGTRLTVL.

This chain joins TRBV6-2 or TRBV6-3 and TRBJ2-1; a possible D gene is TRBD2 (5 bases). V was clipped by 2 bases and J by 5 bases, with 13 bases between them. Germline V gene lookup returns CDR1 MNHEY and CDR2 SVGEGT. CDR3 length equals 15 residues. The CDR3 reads CASSYRERWDNEQFF. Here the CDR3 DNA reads TGTGCCAGCAGTTACAGGGAGAGGTGGGACAATGAGCAGTTCTTC.

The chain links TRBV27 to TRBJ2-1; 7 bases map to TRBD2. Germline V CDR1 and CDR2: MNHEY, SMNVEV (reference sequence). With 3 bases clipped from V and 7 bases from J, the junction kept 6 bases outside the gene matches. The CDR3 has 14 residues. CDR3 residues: CASSLEGRGNEQFF. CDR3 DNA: TGTGCCAGCAGTTTGGAGGGGCGGGGGAATGAGCAGTTCTTC.

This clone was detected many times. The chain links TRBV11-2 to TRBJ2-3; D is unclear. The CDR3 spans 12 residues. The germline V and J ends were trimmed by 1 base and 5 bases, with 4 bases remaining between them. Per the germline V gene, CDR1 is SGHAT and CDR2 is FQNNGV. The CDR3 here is CASSLGGDTQYF. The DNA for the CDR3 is TGTGCCAGCAGCTTAGGCGGAGATACGCAGTATTTT.

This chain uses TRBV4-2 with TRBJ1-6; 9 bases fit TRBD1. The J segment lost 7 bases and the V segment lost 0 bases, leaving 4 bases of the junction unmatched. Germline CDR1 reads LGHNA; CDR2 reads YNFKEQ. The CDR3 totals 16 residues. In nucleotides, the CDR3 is TGTGCCAGCAGCCAAGAAGGACAGGGGCCCAATTCACCCCTCCACTTT. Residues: CASSQEGQGPNSPLHF.

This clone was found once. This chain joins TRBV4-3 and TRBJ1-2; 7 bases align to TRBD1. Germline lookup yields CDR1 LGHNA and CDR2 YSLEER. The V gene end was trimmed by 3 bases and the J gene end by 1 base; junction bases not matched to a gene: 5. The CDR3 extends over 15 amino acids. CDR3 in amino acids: CASSQGSGGNYGYTF. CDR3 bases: TGCGCCAGCAGCCAGGGCTCAGGGGGTAACTATGGCTACACCTTC.

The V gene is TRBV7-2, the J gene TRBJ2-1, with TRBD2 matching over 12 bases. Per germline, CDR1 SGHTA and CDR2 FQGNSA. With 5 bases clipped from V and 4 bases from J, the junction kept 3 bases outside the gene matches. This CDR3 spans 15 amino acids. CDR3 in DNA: TGTGCCAGCAGCAGACTAGCGGGGGAGTACAATGAGCAGTTCTTC. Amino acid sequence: CASSRLAGEYNEQFF.

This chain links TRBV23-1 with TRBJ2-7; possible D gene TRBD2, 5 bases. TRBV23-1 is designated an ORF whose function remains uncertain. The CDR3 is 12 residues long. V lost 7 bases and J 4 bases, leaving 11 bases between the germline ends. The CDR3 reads CASTDRRYEQYF. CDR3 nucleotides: TGCGCCAGCACGGACCGGAGGTACGAGCAGTACTTC.

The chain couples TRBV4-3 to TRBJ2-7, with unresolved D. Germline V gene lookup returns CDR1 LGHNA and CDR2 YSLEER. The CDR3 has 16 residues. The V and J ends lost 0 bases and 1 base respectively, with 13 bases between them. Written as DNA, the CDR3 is TGCGCCAGCAGCCAAGAACCTTTTGGGCAGTCCTACGAGCAGTACTTC. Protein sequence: CASSQEPFGQSYEQYF.

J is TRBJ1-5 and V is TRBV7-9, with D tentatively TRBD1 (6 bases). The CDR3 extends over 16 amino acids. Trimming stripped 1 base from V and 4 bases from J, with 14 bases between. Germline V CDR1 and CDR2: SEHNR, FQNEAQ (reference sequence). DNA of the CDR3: TGTGCCAGCAGCTTAGGGGGTGGGGGCCCTAATCAGCCCCAGCATTTT. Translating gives CASSLGGGGPNQPQHF.

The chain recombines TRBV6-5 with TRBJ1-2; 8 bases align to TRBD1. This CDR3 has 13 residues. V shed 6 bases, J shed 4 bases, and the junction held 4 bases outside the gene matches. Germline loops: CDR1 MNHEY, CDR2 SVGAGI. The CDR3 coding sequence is TGTGCCAGCAGCACCGGGACAGGCTATGGCTACACCTTC. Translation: CASSTGTGYGYTF.

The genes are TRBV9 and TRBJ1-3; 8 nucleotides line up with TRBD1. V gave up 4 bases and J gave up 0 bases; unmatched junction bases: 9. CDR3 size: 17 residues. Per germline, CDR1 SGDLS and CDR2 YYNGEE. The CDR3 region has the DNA TGTGCCAGCAGCAACAGACAGGGGATTCGCTCTGGAAACACCATATATTTT. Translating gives CASSNRQGIRSGNTIYF.

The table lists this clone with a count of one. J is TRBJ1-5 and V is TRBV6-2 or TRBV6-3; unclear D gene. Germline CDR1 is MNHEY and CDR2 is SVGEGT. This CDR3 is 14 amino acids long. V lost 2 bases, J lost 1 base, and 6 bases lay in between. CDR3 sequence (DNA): TGTGCCAGCAGTTACGGGCCCAGCAATCAGCCCCAGCATTTT. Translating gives CASSYGPSNQPQHF.

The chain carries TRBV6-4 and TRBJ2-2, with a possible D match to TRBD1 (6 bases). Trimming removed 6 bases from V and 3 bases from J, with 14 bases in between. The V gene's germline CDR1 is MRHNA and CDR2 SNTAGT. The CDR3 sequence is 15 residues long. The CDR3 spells CASSPRAGDTGELFF. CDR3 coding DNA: TGTGCCAGCAGCCCCAGAGCAGGGGACACCGGGGAGCTGTTTTTT.